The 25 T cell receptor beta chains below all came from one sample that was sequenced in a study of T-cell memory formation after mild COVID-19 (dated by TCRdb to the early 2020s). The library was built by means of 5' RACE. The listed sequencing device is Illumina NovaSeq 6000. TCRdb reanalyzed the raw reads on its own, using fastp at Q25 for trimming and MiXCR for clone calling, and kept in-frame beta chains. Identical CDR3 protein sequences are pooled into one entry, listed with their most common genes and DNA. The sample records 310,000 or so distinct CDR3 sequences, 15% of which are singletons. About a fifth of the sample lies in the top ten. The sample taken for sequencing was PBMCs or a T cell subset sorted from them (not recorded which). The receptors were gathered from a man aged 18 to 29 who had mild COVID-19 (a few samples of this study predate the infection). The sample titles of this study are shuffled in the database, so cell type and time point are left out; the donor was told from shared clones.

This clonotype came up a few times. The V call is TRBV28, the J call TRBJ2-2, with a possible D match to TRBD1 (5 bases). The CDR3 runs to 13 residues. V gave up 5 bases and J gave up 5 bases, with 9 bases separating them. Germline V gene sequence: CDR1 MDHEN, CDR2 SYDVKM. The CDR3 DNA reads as TGTGCCAGCAGTGACAGTCGTACCGGGGAGCTGTTTTTT. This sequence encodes CASSDSRTGELFF.

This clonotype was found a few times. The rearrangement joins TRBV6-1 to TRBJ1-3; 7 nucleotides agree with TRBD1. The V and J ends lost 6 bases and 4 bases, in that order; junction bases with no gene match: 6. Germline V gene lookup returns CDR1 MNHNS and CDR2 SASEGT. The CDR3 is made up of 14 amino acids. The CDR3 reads CASRAEDRGNTIYF. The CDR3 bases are TGTGCCAGCAGGGCTGAGGACAGGGGAAACACCATATATTTT.

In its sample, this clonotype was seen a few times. The CDR3 is CASSQAQGAATNEKLFF. The CDR3, as DNA: TGTGCCAGCAGCCAAGCACAGGGGGCTGCAACTAATGAAAAACTGTTTTTT. J is TRBJ1-4 and V is TRBV4-2, with 9 bases aligning to TRBD1. The CDR3 covers 17 residues. Per germline, CDR1 LGHNA and CDR2 YNFKEQ. V shed 1 base and J 0 bases; nucleotides not matched to a gene: 3.

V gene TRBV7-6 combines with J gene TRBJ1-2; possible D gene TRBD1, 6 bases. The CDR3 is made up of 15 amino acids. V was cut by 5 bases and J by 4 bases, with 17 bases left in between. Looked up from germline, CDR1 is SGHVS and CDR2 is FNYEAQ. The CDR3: CASSPRFRGPYGYTF. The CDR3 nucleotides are TGTGCCAGCAGCCCCCGTTTCAGGGGACCCTATGGCTACACCTTC.

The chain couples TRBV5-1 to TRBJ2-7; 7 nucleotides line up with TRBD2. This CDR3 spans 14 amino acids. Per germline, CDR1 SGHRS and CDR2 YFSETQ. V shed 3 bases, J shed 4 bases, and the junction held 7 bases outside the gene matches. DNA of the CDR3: TGCGCCAGCAGCTGGGGGATGGGGGGGTACGAGCAGTACTTC. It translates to CASSWGMGGYEQYF.

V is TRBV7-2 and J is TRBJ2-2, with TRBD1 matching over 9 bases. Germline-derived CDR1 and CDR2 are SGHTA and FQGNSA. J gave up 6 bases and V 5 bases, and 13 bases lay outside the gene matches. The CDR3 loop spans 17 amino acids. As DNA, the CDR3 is TGTGCCAGCAGCAGGGTTCCAGGACAGGGGATCGCCGGGGAGCTGTTTTTT. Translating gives CASSRVPGQGIAGELFF. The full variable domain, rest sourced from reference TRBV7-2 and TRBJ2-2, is GAGVSQSPSNKVTEKGKDVELRCDPISGHTALYWYRQSLGQGLEFLIYFQGNSAPDKSGLPSDRFSAERTGGSVSTLTIQRTQQEDSAVYLCASSRVPGQGIAGELFFGEGSRLTVL.

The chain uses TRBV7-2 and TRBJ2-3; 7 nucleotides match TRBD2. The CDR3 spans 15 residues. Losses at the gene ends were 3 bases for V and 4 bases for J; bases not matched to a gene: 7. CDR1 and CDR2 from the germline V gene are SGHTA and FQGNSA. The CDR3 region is CASSFLGGRADTQYF. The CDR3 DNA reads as TGTGCCAGCAGCTTCCTTGGGGGGAGGGCAGATACGCAGTATTTT.

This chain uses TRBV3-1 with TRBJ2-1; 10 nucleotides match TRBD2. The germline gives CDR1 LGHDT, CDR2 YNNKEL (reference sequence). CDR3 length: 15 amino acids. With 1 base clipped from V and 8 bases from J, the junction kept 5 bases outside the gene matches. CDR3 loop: CASSQVQRGGDEQFF. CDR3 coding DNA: TGTGCCAGCAGCCAAGTGCAGCGGGGGGGAGATGAGCAGTTCTTC.

This CDR3 is CASSLYDEQYV. The CDR3 coding sequence is TGTGCCAGCAGCTTGTATGACGAGCAGTACGTC. The chain couples TRBV5-6 to TRBJ2-7; D gene uncertain. The V gene lost 1 base and the J gene lost 5 bases, with 4 bases spanning the gap. Germline V gene data show CDR1 as SGHDT and CDR2 as YYEEEE. The CDR3 extends over 11 amino acids.

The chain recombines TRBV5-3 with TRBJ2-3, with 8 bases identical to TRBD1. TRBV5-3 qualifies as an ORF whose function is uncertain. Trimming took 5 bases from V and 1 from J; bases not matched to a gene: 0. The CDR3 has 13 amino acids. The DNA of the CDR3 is TGTGCCAGAAGGACAGGGGGCACAGATACGCAGTATTTT. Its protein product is CARRTGGTDTQYF.

CDR3 loop: CASSLRRGVIQETQYF. The CDR3 DNA follows: TGTGCCAGCAGTTTAAGGAGGGGCGTAATACAAGAGACCCAGTACTTC. The V gene is TRBV12-3 or TRBV12-4, the J gene TRBJ2-5, with D maybe TRBD2 (6 bases). V lost 2 bases, J lost 2 bases, and 15 bases lay in between. The CDR3 has 16 residues.

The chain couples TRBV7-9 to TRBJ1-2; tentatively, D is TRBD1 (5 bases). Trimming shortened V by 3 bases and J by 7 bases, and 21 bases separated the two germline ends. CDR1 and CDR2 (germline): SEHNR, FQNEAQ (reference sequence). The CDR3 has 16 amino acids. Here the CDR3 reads CASSLLVETVAGGYTF. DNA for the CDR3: TGTGCCAGCAGCTTGCTGGTGGAGACAGTGGCTGGTGGCTACACCTTC.

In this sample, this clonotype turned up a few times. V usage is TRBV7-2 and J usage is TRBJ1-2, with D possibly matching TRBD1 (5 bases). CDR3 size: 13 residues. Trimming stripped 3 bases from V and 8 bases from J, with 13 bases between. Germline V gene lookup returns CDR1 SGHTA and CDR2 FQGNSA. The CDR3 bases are TGTGCCAGCAGCTTCGGCCAGGGAAACGGCTACACCTTC. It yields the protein CASSFGQGNGYTF. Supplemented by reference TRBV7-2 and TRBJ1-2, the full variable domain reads GAGVSQSPSNKVTEKGKDVELRCDPISGHTALYWYRQSLGQGLEFLIYFQGNSAPDKSGLPSDRFSAERTGGSVSTLTIQRTQQEDSAVYLCASSFGQGNGYTFGSGTRLTVV.

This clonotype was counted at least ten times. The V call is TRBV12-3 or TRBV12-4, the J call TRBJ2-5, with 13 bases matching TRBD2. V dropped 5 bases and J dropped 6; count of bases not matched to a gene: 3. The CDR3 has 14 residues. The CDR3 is CASSTSGGAKTQYF. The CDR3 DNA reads TGTGCCAGCAGTACTAGCGGGGGGGCAAAGACCCAGTACTTC.

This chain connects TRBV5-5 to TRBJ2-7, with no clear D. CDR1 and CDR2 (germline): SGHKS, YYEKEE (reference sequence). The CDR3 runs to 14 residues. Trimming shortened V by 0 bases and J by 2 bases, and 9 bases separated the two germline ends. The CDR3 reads CASSLGIRTYEQYV. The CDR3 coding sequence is TGTGCCAGCAGCTTGGGGATACGTACCTACGAGCAGTACGTC.

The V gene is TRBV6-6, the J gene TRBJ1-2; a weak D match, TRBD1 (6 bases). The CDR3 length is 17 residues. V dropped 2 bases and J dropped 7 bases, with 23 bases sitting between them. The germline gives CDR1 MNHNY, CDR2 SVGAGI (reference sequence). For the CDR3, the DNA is TGTGCCAGCAGTTACCAAGGACAGTCAATGTTTGCAACTGGCTACACCTTC. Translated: CASSYQGQSMFATGYTF.

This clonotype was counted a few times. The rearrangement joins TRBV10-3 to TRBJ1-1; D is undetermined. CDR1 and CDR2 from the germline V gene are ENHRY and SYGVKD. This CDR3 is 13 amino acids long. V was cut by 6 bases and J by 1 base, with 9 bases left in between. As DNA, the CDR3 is TGTGCCATCAGCCGTATGGAGAACACTGAAGCTTTCTTT. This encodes CAISRMENTEAFF.

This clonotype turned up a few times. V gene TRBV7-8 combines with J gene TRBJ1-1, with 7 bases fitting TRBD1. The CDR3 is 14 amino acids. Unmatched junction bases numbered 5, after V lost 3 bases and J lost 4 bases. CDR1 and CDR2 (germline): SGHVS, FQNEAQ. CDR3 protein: CASSFHRGITEAFF. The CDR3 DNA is TGTGCCAGCAGCTTCCACAGGGGAATCACTGAAGCTTTCTTT.

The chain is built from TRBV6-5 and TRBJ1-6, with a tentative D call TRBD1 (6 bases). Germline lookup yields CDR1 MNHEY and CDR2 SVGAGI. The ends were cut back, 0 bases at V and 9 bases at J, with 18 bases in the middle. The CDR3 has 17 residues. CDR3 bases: TGTGCCAGCAGTTACTCGATACCCGGGTTGGGGGCTTCACCCCTCCACTTT. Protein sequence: CASSYSIPGLGASPLHF.

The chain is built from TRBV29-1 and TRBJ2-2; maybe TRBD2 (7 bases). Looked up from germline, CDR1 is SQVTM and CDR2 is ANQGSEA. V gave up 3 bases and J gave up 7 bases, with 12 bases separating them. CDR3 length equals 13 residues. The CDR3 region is CSVDRGGNGELFF. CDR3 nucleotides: TGCAGCGTTGATAGGGGGGGCAACGGGGAGCTGTTTTTT.

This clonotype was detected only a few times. DNA for the CDR3: TGTGCCACCCGGGGGGGGCGAGAGAACTATGGCTACACCTTC. Its translation: CATRGGRENYGYTF. The gene calls are TRBV28 and TRBJ1-2; a weak D match, TRBD1 (6 bases). This CDR3 has 14 residues. Deletions cut 10 bases from V and 2 bases from J, with 17 bases between. The germline V gene has CDR1 MDHEN and CDR2 SYDVKM.

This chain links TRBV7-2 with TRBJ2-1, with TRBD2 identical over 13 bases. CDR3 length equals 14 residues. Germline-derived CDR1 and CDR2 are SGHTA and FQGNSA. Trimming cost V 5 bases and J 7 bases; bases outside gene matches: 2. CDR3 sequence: CASSRTSGSNEQFF. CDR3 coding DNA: TGTGCCAGCAGCCGGACTAGCGGGAGTAATGAGCAGTTCTTC. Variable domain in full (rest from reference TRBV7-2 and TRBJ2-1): GAGVSQSPSNKVTEKGKDVELRCDPISGHTALYWYRQSLGQGLEFLIYFQGNSAPDKSGLPSDRFSAERTGGSVSTLTIQRTQQEDSAVYLCASSRTSGSNEQFFGPGTRLTVL.

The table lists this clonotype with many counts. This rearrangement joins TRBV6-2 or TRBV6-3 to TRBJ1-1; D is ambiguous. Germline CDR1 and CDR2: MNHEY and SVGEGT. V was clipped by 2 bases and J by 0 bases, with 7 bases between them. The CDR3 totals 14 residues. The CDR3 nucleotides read TGTGCCAGCAGTTACCCCCAGTTGAACACTGAAGCTTTCTTT. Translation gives CASSYPQLNTEAFF.

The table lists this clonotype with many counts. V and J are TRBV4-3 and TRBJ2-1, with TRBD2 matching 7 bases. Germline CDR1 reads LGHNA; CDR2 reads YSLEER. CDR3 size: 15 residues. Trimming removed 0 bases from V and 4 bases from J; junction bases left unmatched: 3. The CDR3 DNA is TGCGCCAGCAGCCAAGAAGCGGGACTGTACAATGAGCAGTTCTTC. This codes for CASSQEAGLYNEQFF.

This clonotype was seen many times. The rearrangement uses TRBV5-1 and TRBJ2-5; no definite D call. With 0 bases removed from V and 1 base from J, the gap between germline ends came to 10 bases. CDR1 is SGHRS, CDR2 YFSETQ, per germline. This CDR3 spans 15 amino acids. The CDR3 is CASSLAVLTQETQYF. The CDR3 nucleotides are TGCGCCAGCAGCTTGGCCGTTTTGACCCAAGAGACCCAGTACTTC.